The present T cell receptor beta chain was sequenced within a study of MAIT cells during Salmonella Paratyphi A infection (dated by TCRdb to 2015 to 2018). Study-level background: A single dose of 1-5x10^3 CFU of S. Paratyphi A strain NVGH308 was swallowed by adult volunteers aged 18 to 60. Ciprofloxacin 500 mg twice daily for 14 days, starting at diagnosis, was given to diagnosed volunteers.

Reading the label with the study, this specimen's time point is: after infection, following antibiotic treatment. Using flow cytometry, MAIT cells, defined as Valpha7.2+ CD161+ T cells, were identified and sorted. Circulating MAIT cell TCRbeta repertoires were profiled longitudinally in roughly six volunteers who developed enteric fever after controlled oral challenge with live Salmonella Paratyphi A. Every diagnosed volunteer provided MAIT cell samples at three timepoints: pre-infection, mid-infection and post-infection. Enteric fever was diagnosed as Paratyphi A bacteremia and/or persistent fever above 38 °C lasting more than 12 hours. Challenged volunteers were diagnosed with infection between day 4 and day 7 after challenge. Between roughly 5,000 and 11,000 MAIT cells per sample were sorted directly into RNAqueous-Micro lysis buffer for RNA extraction. Lymphoprep gradient centrifugation was used to isolate peripheral blood mononuclear cells from blood samples and leukocyte cones. Sorting was done on either a BD FACSAria Fusion or a BD FACSAria III sorter.

Here is what the overall study found, with its caveats: Compared with healthy controls, diagnosed volunteers had more expansion or contraction among the top five MAIT clonotypes (around 0.52 versus 0.13), suggesting that infection reshaped the repertoire. The space taken up by over-represented MAIT clonotypes dropped significantly from baseline to mid-infection (about 0.15 to 0.097), while post-infection showed no significant difference. Although the availability of volunteer samples limited sample sizes, the sizes were judged adequate for detecting differences between groups. MAIT cell TRBV usage was oligoclonal with a preference for TRBV20 and TRBV6, and infection did not appear to change this usage.

For CDR1 and CDR2, the germline V gene lists SGHAT and FQNNGV. The CDR3 runs 14 residues from the cysteine to the phenylalanine. Only the CDR3 DNA is retained, 42 bases long and in frame from the first base. V sheds 1 base and J sheds 0 bases, leaving 7 bases between their ends. Only a few counts were recorded for this clonotype. What antigen it recognizes has not been identified. No quality values exist for individual bases; no much larger clone is one base distant. To prepare the library, 5' RACE was applied. TCRbeta was amplified by two rounds of PCR with Phusion High-Fidelity polymerase, and sample-specific barcodes were added in the primers. TCRbeta libraries were generated by template-switch cDNA synthesis with SMARTScribe reverse transcriptase and a TRBC-specific primer. The barcoded samples were pooled and then prepared using the NEBNext Ultra DNA Library Prep Kit for Illumina. Sequencing of libraries was performed on an Illumina MiSeq with the MiSeq reagent kit v2, 300 cycles. Turning to the authors' computational methods: Jemultiplexer was used to demultiplex reads by barcode, and MiTCR with default parameters handled the alignment. VDJtools removed non-functional sequences, and clonotypes were defined by amino acid sequence, with clonotype frequencies based on assigned sequence reads. In the clonal space homeostasis analysis, clonotypes were grouped by frequency into over-represented (0.05-1), large, medium and small bins. TCRdb passed the public sequencing reads through fastp at Q25 and MiXCR, retaining productive beta sequences. Duplicate CDR3 protein sequences are folded into a single record with the most common DNA and genes. These V and J calls derive from TCRdb rather than the authors' analysis. The sample records about 600 distinct CDR3 sequences, approximately 26% of which are singletons. Roughly 25% of the sample is taken by the ten largest.

Sequenced here: MAIT cells from blood, sampled at the last sampling point of the challenge study. The receptor was isolated from a person aged 18 to 75 who was deliberately infected with Salmonella Paratyphi A in a paratyphoid fever challenge study. The chain was built from TRBV11-2 and TRBJ2-7; the D gene lacks a confident call. Here the CDR3 is given as CASSLGVGSYEQYF. The sequenced DNA: TGTGCCAGCAGCTTAGGTGTAGGCTCCTACGAGCAGTACTTC.